Only a few counts were recorded for the clone carrying this T cell receptor beta chain. Its antigen is unknown. The PCR made use of 60 Vbeta and 13 Jbeta primers. TCRdb keeps only in-frame clones here, not all; method: immunoSEQ multiplex PCR. The sample includes some 170,000 clones, roughly 79% of them seen just once. These data belong to a study of cytomegalovirus exposure and HLA in healthy donors. Overall study context: Among the 350 to 500 donors who were genotyped, roughly 86% fell in the genetic ancestry cluster that is associated with self-reported Caucasian donors. Whole-study results and caveats: Donors belonging to an Asian-associated ancestry cluster reportedly showed fewer N-insertions in productive TCRs than the 666-donor mean, according to what a later analysis found. TCR beta V segments were, for the most part, productive about 87% or about 30% of the time in an earlier analysis. In a later analysis, V- and J-gene trimming of beta chains associated with a DCLRE1C missense variant, replicated independently.

The CDR3 totals 16 residues. Germline CDR1 is LNHNV and CDR2 is YYDKDF (reference sequence). V shed 0 bases, J shed 3 bases, and the junction held 7 bases outside the gene matches. Sequencing used PBMCs. The origin of this receptor is a woman in her thirties or forties in good health and CMV-seronegative. V gene TRBV15 combines with J gene TRBJ2-7; TRBD2 matches 8 bases. The CDR3 sequence: CATSRDRLAGGYEQYF. The CDR3 DNA reads as TGTGCCACCAGCAGAGATCGCCTAGCGGGTGGCTACGAGCAGTACTTC. Filled out from reference TRBV15 and TRBJ2-7, the complete variable domain reads DAMVIQNPRYQVTQFGKPVTLSCSQTLNHNVMYWYQQKSSQAPKLLFHYYDKDFNNEADTPDNFQSRRPNTSFCFLDIRSPGLGDTAMYLCATSRDRLAGGYEQYFGPGTRLTVT.